The T cell receptor (beta chain) described here comes from a study of cytomegalovirus exposure and HLA in healthy donors. CDR3 size: 16 residues. Germline values: CDR1 SGHRS, CDR2 YFSETQ. Trimming removed 0 bases from V and 10 bases from J; junction bases left unmatched: 11. In the PCR, 60 Vbeta and 13 Jbeta primers were used. This table comes from immunoSEQ multiplex PCR, and its TCRdb copy is limited to in-frame clones, with some not included. Of around 110,000 clones listed, approximately 76% are singletons. The chain employs TRBV5-1 and TRBJ2-1, with TRBD2 matching 9 bases. The sample taken for sequencing was PBMCs. This receptor was taken from a young man in good health and CMV-seronegative. The CDR3 sequence: CASSLAPGGGAWEQFF. CDR3 nucleotide sequence: TGCGCCAGCAGCTTGGCCCCAGGCGGGGGGGCGTGGGAGCAGTTCTTC. Together with reference TRBV5-1 and TRBJ2-1, the CDR3 gives the full variable domain: KAGVTQTPRYLIKTRGQQVTLSCSPISGHRSVSWYQQTPGQGLQFLFEYFSETQRNKGNFPGRFSGRQFSNSRSEMNVSTLELGDSALYLCASSLAPGGGAWEQFFGPGTRLTVL.